The rows below give T cell receptor beta chains drawn from one sample of a study of metastatic and nonmetastatic thyroid tumors. TCRdb re-called the PCR reads with MiXCR. The repertoire includes about 4,300 clones, about 25% of them detected once, and approximately 10% sits in the top ten. The sequenced material came from tumor tissue. These TCRs come from a male donor with papillary thyroid cancer or a benign thyroid nodule (not recorded which). Some clones in this sample may be carry-over from other donors' samples. CDR3s include the opening cysteine and the closing phenylalanine or tryptophan. A D gene is named only where the DNA matches it firmly. Clone size appears in some rows only: once, few, many, or a class for an expanded clone.

TRBD2	TRBV29-1	TRBJ2-7	many	TGCAGCGTTGTACTAGCGGGAGGCGTCTCCTACGAGCAGTACTTC	CSVVLAGGVSYEQYF
-	TRBV20-1	TRBJ2-1	-	TGCAGTGCTAGAGATCTTGGACAGCCTAACAATGAGCAGTTCTTC	CSARDLGQPNNEQFF
TRBD2	TRBV19	TRBJ2-1	medium-sized	TGTGCCAGTAGTAGGGCAGCGGGAGGGTCCCTCTCGTACAATGAGCAGTTCTTC	CASSRAAGGSLSYNEQFF
-	TRBV27	TRBJ2-5	-	TGTGCCAGCAGTCCTGAAGGGTGGGAGACCCAGTACTTC	CASSPEGWETQYF
TRBD1	TRBV27	TRBJ2-7	-	TGTGCCAGCAGGACAGGGATCTACGAGCAGTACTTC	CASRTGIYEQYF
-	TRBV25-1	TRBJ1-2	-	TGTGCCAGCAGTGATAGCTCAGGGGCCTATGGCTACACCTTC	CASSDSSGAYGYTF
TRBD1	TRBV6-1	TRBJ1-2	few	TGTGCCAGCACCTCAGGACAGGGTCGAGATGGCTACACCTTC	CASTSGQGRDGYTF
-	TRBV7-3	TRBJ2-4	many	TGTGCCAGCGCTTCCGGGACCGACGCCAAAAACATTCAGTACTTC	CASASGTDAKNIQYF
-	TRBV7-3	TRBJ1-6	-	TGTGCCAGCAGCTTAAGTGGGGGTGGTTCACCCCTCCACTTT	CASSLSGGGSPLHF
TRBD2	TRBV20-1	TRBJ2-1	medium-sized	TGCAGTGCTGATAGCGGGGGTTACTACAATGAGCAGTTCTTC	CSADSGGYYNEQFF